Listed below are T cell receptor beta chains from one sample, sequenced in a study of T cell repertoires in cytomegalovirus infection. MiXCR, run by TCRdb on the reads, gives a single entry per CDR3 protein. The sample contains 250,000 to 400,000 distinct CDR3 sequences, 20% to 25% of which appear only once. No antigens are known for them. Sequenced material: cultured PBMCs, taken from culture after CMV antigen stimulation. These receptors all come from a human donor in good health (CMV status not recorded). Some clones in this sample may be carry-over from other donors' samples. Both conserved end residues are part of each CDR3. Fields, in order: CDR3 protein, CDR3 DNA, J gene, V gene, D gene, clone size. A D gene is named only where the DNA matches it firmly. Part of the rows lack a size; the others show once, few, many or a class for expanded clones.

cdr3_aa: CASSKERRPPPDTQYF; cdr3_nt: TGTGCCAGCAGCAAAGAGCGGAGGCCCCCCCCAGATACGCAGTATTTT; j_call: TRBJ2-3; v_call: TRBV6-2/TRBV6-3; d_call: NA; clone_size: few
cdr3_aa: CASTFSGTGELFF; cdr3_nt: TGTGCCAGCACCTTTAGCGGGACCGGGGAGCTGTTTTTT; j_call: TRBJ2-2; v_call: TRBV7-2; d_call: TRBD2; clone_size: few
cdr3_aa: CASSLEESTGELFF; cdr3_nt: TGTGCCAGCAGCTTAGAAGAGTCCACCGGGGAGCTGTTTTTT; j_call: TRBJ2-2; v_call: TRBV7-2; d_call: NA; clone_size: NA
cdr3_aa: CASSLAVDGNTIYF; cdr3_nt: TGTGCCAGCAGCCTCGCGGTGGATGGAAACACCATATATTTT; j_call: TRBJ1-3; v_call: TRBV6-1; d_call: NA; clone_size: NA
cdr3_aa: CASSVDPGPSYNEQFF; cdr3_nt: TGTGCCAGCAGCGTAGACCCGGGCCCCTCCTACAATGAGCAGTTCTTC; j_call: TRBJ2-1; v_call: TRBV9; d_call: NA; clone_size: NA
cdr3_aa: CASRDRGLYGYTF; cdr3_nt: TGTGCCAGTCGCGACAGGGGATTGTATGGCTACACCTTC; j_call: TRBJ1-2; v_call: TRBV19; d_call: TRBD1; clone_size: NA
cdr3_aa: CASSGGTGMNYGYTF; cdr3_nt: TGTGCCAGCAGCGGTGGGACAGGGATGAACTATGGCTACACCTTC; j_call: TRBJ1-2; v_call: TRBV7-2; d_call: TRBD1; clone_size: many
cdr3_aa: CAISDNRGGNEQFF; cdr3_nt: TGTGCCATCAGTGATAACAGGGGGGGCAATGAGCAGTTCTTC; j_call: TRBJ2-1; v_call: TRBV10-3; d_call: NA; clone_size: few
cdr3_aa: CASSTDLGVQETQYF; cdr3_nt: TGTGCCAGCAGCACAGACCTAGGGGTACAAGAGACCCAGTACTTC; j_call: TRBJ2-5; v_call: TRBV11-2; d_call: NA; clone_size: NA
cdr3_aa: CSVDIVTSNEQFF; cdr3_nt: TGCAGTGTGGATATCGTGACTAGCAATGAGCAGTTCTTC; j_call: TRBJ2-1; v_call: TRBV20-1; d_call: NA; clone_size: NA
cdr3_aa: CATSDFRGSTDTQYF; cdr3_nt: TGTGCCACCAGTGATTTTCGCGGGAGCACAGATACGCAGTATTTT; j_call: TRBJ2-3; v_call: TRBV24-1; d_call: NA; clone_size: NA
cdr3_aa: CASSPGWGAEAFF; cdr3_nt: TGTGCCAGCAGCCCTGGTTGGGGCGCTGAAGCTTTCTTT; j_call: TRBJ1-1; v_call: TRBV7-8; d_call: NA; clone_size: NA
cdr3_aa: CAINSKLAPPDTQYF; cdr3_nt: TGTGCCATCAATTCTAAGCTGGCCCCCCCAGATACGCAGTATTTT; j_call: TRBJ2-3; v_call: TRBV10-3; d_call: NA; clone_size: NA
cdr3_aa: CASSPQQGWNYGYTF; cdr3_nt: TGTGCCAGTAGTCCGCAACAGGGTTGGAACTATGGCTACACCTTC; j_call: TRBJ1-2; v_call: TRBV19; d_call: NA; clone_size: NA
cdr3_aa: CASSPRQDSDTQYF; cdr3_nt: TGTGCCAGCTCACCAAGACAGGATTCCGATACGCAGTATTTT; j_call: TRBJ2-3; v_call: TRBV18; d_call: NA; clone_size: many
cdr3_aa: CSVEEEGLF; cdr3_nt: TGCAGCGTTGAGGAAGAGGGCCTTTTT; j_call: TRBJ2-3; v_call: TRBV29-1; d_call: NA; clone_size: NA
cdr3_aa: CASSPQGSSSNQPQHF; cdr3_nt: TGTGCCAGCTCACCACAGGGGTCCTCAAGCAATCAGCCCCAGCATTTT; j_call: TRBJ1-5; v_call: TRBV18; d_call: NA; clone_size: NA
cdr3_aa: CASSYSGLQETQYF; cdr3_nt: TGTGCCAGCAGTTACTCTGGACTTCAAGAGACCCAGTACTTC; j_call: TRBJ2-5; v_call: TRBV6-5; d_call: NA; clone_size: few
cdr3_aa: CASSPTGEAATDTQYF; cdr3_nt: TGTGCCAGCAGCCCGACCGGAGAAGCAGCCACAGATACGCAGTATTTT; j_call: TRBJ2-3; v_call: TRBV7-3; d_call: NA; clone_size: few